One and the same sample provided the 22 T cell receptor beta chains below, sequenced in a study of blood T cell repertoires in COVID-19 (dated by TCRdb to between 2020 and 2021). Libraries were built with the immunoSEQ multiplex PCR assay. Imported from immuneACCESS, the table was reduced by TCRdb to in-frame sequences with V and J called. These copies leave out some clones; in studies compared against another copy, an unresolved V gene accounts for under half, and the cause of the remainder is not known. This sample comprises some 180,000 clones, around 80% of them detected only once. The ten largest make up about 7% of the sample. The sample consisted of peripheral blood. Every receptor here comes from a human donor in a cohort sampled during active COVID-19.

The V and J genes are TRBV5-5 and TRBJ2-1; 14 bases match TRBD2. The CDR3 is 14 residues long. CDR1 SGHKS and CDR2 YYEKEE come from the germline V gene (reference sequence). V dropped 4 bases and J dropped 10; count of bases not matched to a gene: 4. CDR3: CASSPGLAGEEQFF. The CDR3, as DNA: TGTGCCAGCAGCCCGGGACTAGCGGGGGAAGAGCAGTTCTTC.

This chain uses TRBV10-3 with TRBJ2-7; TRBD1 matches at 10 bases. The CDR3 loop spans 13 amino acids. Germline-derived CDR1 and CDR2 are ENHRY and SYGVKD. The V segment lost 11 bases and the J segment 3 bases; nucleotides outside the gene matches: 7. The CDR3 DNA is TGTGCCGTAGGAGGGACAGGGGACTACGAGCAGTACTTC. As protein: CAVGGTGDYEQYF.

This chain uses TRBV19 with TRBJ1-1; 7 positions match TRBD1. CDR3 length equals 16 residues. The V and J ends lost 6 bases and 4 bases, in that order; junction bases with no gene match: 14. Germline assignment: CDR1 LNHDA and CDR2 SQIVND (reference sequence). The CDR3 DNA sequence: TGTGCCAGTAGCCCCATCCACAGGGGCAGAGGCACTGAAGCTTTCTTT. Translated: CASSPIHRGRGTEAFF.

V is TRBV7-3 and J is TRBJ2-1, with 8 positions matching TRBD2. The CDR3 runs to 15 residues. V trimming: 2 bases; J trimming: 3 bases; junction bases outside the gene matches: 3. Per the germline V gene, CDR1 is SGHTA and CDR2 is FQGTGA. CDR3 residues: CASSLAAGDYNEQFF. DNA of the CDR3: TGTGCCAGCAGCTTAGCAGCGGGGGACTACAATGAGCAGTTCTTC.

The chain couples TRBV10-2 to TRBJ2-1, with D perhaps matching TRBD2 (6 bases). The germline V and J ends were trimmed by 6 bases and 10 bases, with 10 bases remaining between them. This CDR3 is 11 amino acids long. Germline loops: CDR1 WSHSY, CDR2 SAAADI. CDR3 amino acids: CASRHGLEQFF. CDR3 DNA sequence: TGCGCCAGCAGGCACGGACTAGAGCAGTTCTTC.

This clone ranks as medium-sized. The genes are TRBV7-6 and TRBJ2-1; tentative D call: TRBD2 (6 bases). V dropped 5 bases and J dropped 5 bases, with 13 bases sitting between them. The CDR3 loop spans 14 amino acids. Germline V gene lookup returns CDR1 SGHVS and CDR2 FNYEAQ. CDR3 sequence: CASSRRGTHNEQFF. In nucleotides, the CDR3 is TGTGCCAGCAGCCGGCGGGGAACCCACAATGAGCAGTTCTTC.

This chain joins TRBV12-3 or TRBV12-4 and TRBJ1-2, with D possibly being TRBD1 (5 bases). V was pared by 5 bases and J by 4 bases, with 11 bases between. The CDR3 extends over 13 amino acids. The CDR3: CASSLGGVYGYTF. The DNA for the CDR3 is TGTGCCAGCAGTCTGGGGGGGGTCTATGGCTACACCTTC.

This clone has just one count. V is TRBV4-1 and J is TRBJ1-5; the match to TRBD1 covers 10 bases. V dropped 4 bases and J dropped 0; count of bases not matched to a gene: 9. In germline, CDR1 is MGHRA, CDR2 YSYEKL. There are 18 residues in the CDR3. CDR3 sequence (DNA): TGCGCCAGCAGCCGTGAGGGGACAGGGGAACATAGCAATCAGCCCCAGCATTTT. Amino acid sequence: CASSREGTGEHSNQPQHF.

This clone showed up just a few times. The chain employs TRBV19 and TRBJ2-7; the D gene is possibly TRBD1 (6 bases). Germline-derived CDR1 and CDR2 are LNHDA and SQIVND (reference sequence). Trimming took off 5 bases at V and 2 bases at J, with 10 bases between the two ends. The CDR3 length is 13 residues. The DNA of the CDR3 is TGTGCCAGTAGTTCAGGGGAGCCCTACGAGCAGTACTTC. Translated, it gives CASSSGEPYEQYF.

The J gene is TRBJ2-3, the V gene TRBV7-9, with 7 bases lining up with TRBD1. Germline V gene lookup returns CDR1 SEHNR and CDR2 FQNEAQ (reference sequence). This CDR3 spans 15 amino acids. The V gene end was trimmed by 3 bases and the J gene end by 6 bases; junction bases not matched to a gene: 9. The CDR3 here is CASSFRDSRVDTQYF. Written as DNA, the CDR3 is TGTGCCAGCAGCTTCCGGGACAGCCGCGTTGATACGCAGTATTTT.

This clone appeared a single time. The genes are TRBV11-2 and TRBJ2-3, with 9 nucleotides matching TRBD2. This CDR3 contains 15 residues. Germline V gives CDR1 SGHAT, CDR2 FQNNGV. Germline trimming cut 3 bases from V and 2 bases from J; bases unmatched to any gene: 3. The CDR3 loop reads CASSFSGGLTDTQYF. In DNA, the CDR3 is TGTGCCAGCAGCTTCAGCGGGGGGCTCACAGATACGCAGTATTTT.

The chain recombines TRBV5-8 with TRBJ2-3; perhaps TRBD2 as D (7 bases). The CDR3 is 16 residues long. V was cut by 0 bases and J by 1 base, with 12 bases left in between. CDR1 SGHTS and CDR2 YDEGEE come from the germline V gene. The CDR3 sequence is CASSLVGGPRTDTQYF. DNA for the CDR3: TGTGCCAGCAGCTTGGTCGGGGGGCCGCGCACAGATACGCAGTATTTT.

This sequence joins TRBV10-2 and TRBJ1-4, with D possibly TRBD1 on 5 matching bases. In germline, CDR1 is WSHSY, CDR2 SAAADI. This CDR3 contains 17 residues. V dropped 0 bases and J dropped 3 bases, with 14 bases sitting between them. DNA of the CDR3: TGCGCCAGCAGTGAGTCGACTACTACGGGGGCTAATGAAAAACTGTTTTTT. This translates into CASSESTTTGANEKLFF.

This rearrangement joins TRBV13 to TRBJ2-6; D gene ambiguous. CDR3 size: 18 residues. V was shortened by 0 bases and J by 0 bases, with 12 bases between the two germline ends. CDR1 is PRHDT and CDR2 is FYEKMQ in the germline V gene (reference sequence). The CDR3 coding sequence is TGTGCCAGCAGCTTAGGCCTTTTTCTGAGCTCTGGGGCCAACGTCCTGACTTTC. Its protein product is CASSLGLFLSSGANVLTF.

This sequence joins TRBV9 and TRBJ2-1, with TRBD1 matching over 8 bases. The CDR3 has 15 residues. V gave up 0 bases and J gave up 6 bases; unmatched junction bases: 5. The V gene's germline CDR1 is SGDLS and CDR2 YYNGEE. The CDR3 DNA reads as TGTGCCAGCAGCGTAGATCAGGGGGCCGGCAATGAGCAGTTCTTC. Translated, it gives CASSVDQGAGNEQFF.

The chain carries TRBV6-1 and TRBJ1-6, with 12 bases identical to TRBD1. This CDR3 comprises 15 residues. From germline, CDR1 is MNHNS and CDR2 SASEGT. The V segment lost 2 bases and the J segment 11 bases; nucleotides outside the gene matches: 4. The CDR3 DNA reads TGTGCCAGCAGTGAATCTGGGACAGGGGGCCCACCCCTCCACTTT. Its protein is CASSESGTGGPPLHF.

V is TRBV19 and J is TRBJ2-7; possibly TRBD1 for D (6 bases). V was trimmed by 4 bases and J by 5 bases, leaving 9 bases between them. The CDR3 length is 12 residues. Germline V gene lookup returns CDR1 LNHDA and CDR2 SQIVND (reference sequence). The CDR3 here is CASSRGQDEQYF. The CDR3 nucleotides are TGTGCCAGTAGTAGGGGACAAGACGAGCAGTACTTC.

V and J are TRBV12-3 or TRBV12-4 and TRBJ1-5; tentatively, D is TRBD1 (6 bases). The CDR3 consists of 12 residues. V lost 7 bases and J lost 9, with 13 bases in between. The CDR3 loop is CASTPGEGPQHF. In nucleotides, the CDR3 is TGTGCCAGCACTCCAGGGGAGGGGCCCCAGCATTTT.

This CDR3 reads CASSEWEASGGPGETQYF. The CDR3 coding sequence is TGTGCCAGCAGTGAATGGGAGGCTAGCGGGGGGCCGGGGGAGACCCAGTACTTC. This chain joins TRBV6-1 and TRBJ2-5, with 11 positions matching TRBD2. Germline loops: CDR1 MNHNS, CDR2 SASEGT. The CDR3 is 18 amino acids. Trimming took 2 bases from V and 5 from J; bases not matched to a gene: 13.

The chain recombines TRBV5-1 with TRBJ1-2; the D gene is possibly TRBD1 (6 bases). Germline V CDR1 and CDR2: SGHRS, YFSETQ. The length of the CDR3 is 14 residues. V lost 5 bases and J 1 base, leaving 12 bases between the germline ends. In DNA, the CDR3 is TGCGCCAGCAGGGTGGGGGACATTAACTATGGCTACACCTTC. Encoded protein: CASRVGDINYGYTF. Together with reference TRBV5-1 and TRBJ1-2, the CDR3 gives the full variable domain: KAGVTQTPRYLIKTRGQQVTLSCSPISGHRSVSWYQQTPGQGLQFLFEYFSETQRNKGNFPGRFSGRQFSNSRSEMNVSTLELGDSALYLCASRVGDINYGYTFGSGTRLTVV.

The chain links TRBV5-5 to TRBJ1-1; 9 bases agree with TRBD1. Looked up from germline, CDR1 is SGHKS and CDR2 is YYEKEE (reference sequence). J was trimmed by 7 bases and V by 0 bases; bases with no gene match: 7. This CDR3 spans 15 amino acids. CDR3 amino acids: CASSLALGTGSEAFF. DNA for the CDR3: TGTGCCAGCAGCTTGGCCCTTGGGACAGGGAGTGAAGCTTTCTTT. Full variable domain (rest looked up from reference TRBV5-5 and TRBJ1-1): DAGVTQSPTHLIKTRGQQVTLRCSPISGHKSVSWYQQVLGQGPQFIFQYYEKEERGRGNFPDRFSARQFPNYSSELNVNALLLGDSALYLCASSLALGTGSEAFFGQGTRLTVV.

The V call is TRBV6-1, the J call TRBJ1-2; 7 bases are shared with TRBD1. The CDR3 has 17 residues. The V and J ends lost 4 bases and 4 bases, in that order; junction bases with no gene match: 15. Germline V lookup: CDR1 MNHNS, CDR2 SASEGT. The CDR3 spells CASSGQRTGTLSYGYTF. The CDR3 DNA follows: TGTGCCAGCAGTGGCCAGCGGACAGGCACTCTAAGCTATGGCTACACCTTC.